The source of this TCR beta chain is a study of Ad26.COV2.S vaccination and SARS-CoV-2 variants. Overall study context: Donor was assigned to the Ad26.COV2.S arm of trial COV1001.

Germline CDR1 reads LGHNA; CDR2 reads YNFKEQ. The V end was cut by 3 bases, the J end by 6 bases, with 20 bases between. This CDR3 spans 16 amino acids. Documented treatment: around 19 received Ad26.COV2.S at low or high dose, single or two shots; 5 received placebo; per-sample allocation not given. Sampling was done on day 63 after the first vaccine or placebo injection. Note on this clone: What it binds is not known.

Repertoires were generated with immunoSEQ multiplex PCR, while TCRdb's copy carries only in-frame clones and drops some. The sample lists 450,000 to 550,000 clones; about 88% were seen once. General study findings and limits: Researchers reported similar non-spike TCR breadth in vaccine and placebo recipients.

The origin of this receptor is a person aged 18-60 years who received the Ad26.COV2.S COVID-19 vaccine or a placebo. The rearrangement uses TRBV4-2 and TRBJ1-2; D call uncertain. Sequencing was performed on peripheral blood, taken in a trial of Ad26.COV2.S vaccine versus placebo. CDR3 region: CASSHLLGKEWDGYTF. CDR3 nucleotide sequence: TGTGCCAGCAGCCATCTCCTGGGGAAGGAATGGGATGGCTACACCTTC.